Sequencing of this T cell receptor (beta chain) was carried out in a study of blood T cell repertoires in COVID-19. Across the whole study: Sites across the United States, Italy and Spain contributed samples from acute and convalescent COVID-19.

Per the germline V gene, CDR1 is SNHLY and CDR2 is FYNNEI. This CDR3 is 14 amino acids long. With 1 base removed from V and 9 bases from J, the gap between germline ends came to 16 bases. Assay: immunoSEQ multiplex PCR; the TCRdb copy retains only in-frame clones and omits some. The sample holds about 110,000 clones; 88% are singletons and the top ten take about 2.2%. The chain is built from TRBV2 and TRBJ2-7; D not resolved. Sequenced: peripheral blood. This clonotype was sampled from a human donor in a cohort sampled during active COVID-19. For the CDR3, the DNA is TGTGCCAGCAGTGAAGTGCTAACCTCCCGCCGGCAGTACTTC. Protein product: CASSEVLTSRRQYF.